This T cell receptor beta chain was sequenced for a study of shared clonotypes between healthy human individuals. A deep-level run was used for the assay. The data were produced by immunoSEQ multiplex PCR, yet TCRdb's version contains in-frame clones alone and is incomplete. This table holds fewer than 600,000 clones, around three quarters found once. Healthy HIV-negative adults with no recent acute infections or vaccinations were recruited as donors. Genomic DNA from unsorted samples was obtained from about 88 million PBMCs (per sample). Per the germline V gene, CDR1 is SEHNR and CDR2 is FQNEAQ (reference sequence). J was trimmed by 7 bases and V by 2 bases; bases with no gene match: 3. There are 13 residues in the CDR3.

Sequencing input: PBMCs. The chain combines TRBV7-9 with TRBJ1-2; 8 bases are shared with TRBD1. The clonotype comes from a woman between 40 and 50 years old in good health. Some clones in this sample may be carry-over from other donors' samples. CDR3 loop: CASSLSQGAGYTF. The CDR3 region has the DNA TGTGCCAGCAGCTTATCCCAGGGGGCTGGCTACACCTTC.